This TCR beta chain was profiled in a study of identical twins (dated by TCRdb to the mid-2010s). Notes on the research overall: The study deep-sequenced TCR alpha and beta repertoires from monozygotic twins, unrelated adults of various ages and cord blood to test whether fetal clonotypes persist. To rule out contamination, replicate twin experiments were performed at different times with different library preparation protocols. Results and caveats for the whole study, not just this receptor: Excess twin sharing in beta out-of-frame sequences was weaker because fewer shared sequences lowered the signal-to-noise ratio. Because the same donors could not be followed over many years, the conclusions depended on cross-sectional statistical analysis. Fewer insertions were carried by abundant cord blood beta clonotypes, a similar but weaker trend appeared in young adult naive repertoires, and no such trend appeared in memory repertoires. In monozygotic twins, recombination models systematically underestimated out-of-frame TCR alpha sharing, but the models matched the sharing seen between unrelated individuals. Invariant T cells such as MAIT and iNKT could partly confound zero-insertion analyses, although diverse VJ usage argued against such confounding for most clonotypes. Compared with coincidental sharing between unrelated individuals, out-of-frame TCR alpha sequences shared between twins had an excess of sequences with low generation probability.

This clonotype was seen only a few times. Its binding antigen is unknown. Base quality data are lacking; no much larger clone is found one base away. CDR1 and CDR2, looked up from the germline V gene, are MNHEY and SVGEGT. V loses 2 bases at its end and J loses 9 bases; junction bases beyond the gene matches: 16. The CDR3, from cysteine to phenylalanine, totals 18 residues. Kept here is only the CDR3 DNA, which spans 54 bases and is read in frame from base 1. Only healthy Caucasian donors were included. Three unrelated non-twin adults were additionally sequenced: a male aged 18 to 30, a male aged 50 to 60 and a female aged 50 to 60. Miltenyi CD45RO+ enrichment and human naive T-cell isolation kits were used to isolate memory (CD45RO+) and naive T cells from PBMC. The method was 5' RACE. The sequencer was an Illumina HiSeq 2000. A universal primer binding site was added through template switching, and the final cDNA carried a unique molecular identifier so that TCR cDNA molecules could be counted accurately. Specific primers in the conserved constant-segment region were used to synthesize first-strand cDNA for TCR alpha and beta chains. Each cDNA library was double barcoded, with a SMART-Mk sample barcode plus Illumina barcodes, to control for contamination. TruSeq adapter sequences along with Illumina sample barcodes were introduced in two successive PCR steps. The TCR alpha and beta cDNA libraries were sequenced on the Illumina HiSeq platform using custom primers. As for the original processing: MiGEC was used to process raw reads and extract unique molecular identifiers, and MiXCR was used to find CDR3 positions. Recombination models were inferred per individual with the repgenHMM and IGoR tools using an EM algorithm. Shared clonotype analysis was performed with the tcR package in R, normalizing sharing by the product of cloneset sizes. To study raw recombination without the effects of thymic and clonal selection, out-of-frame nonproductive sequences were analyzed. TCRdb trimmed public reads at Q25 via fastp, called clones via MiXCR and kept in-frame beta chains. Rows are unified per CDR3 protein, each entry keeping the most common DNA and genes. These V and J calls derive from TCRdb rather than the authors' analysis. This sample comprises hundreds of thousands of distinct CDR3 sequences, approximately 6% of them detected only once. The ten largest clones represent 1.5% to 2% of the sample.

The sample consisted of naive T cells sorted from blood. The intended sense of this specimen's cell subset or site label: cells isolated with a human naive T-cell isolation kit. This receptor was taken from a man younger than 35 in good health. The chain uses TRBV6-2 or TRBV6-3 and TRBJ2-1, and TRBD2 matches 10 of the central bases. The nucleotides are TGTGCCAGCAGTTACCCGTACTCCGGGACTAGCGTGGCGTCTGAGCAGTTCTTC. Translated, it gives CASSYPYSGTSVASEQFF.